Sequencing of this TCR beta chain was carried out in a study of identifying expanded T cells in peripheral blood. Data came from immunoSEQ multiplex PCR; TCRdb stores just in-frame clones and leaves some out. The table has more than 75,000 clones, around nine tenths seen once. The TCR originated in a person aged 18-70 years in good health. Material: blood.

This CDR3 reads CASSRDSTYEQYF. The CDR3 nucleotides read TGTGCCAGCAGTCGGGACTCCACCTACGAGCAGTACTTC. The chain carries TRBV2 and TRBJ2-7, with a weak D call TRBD2 (6 bases). The CDR3 sequence is 13 residues long. From germline, CDR1 is SNHLY and CDR2 FYNNEI. Trimming took off 5 bases at V and 2 bases at J, with 10 bases between the two ends. The variable domain in full, completed from reference TRBV2 and TRBJ2-7, reads EPEVTQTPSHQVTQMGQEVILRCVPISNHLYFYWYRQILGQKVEFLVSFYNNEISEKSEIFDDQFSVERPDGSNFTLKIRSTKLEDSAMYFCASSRDSTYEQYFGPGTRLTVT.